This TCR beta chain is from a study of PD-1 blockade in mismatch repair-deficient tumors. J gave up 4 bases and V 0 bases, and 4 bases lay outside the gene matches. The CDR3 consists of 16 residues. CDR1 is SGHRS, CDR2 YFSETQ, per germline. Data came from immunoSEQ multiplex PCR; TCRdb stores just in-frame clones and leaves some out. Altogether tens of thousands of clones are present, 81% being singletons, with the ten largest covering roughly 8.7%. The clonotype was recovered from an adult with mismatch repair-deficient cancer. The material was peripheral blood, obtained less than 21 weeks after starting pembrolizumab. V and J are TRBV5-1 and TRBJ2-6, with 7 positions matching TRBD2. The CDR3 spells CASSLAGGLGANVLTF. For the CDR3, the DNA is TGCGCCAGCAGCTTGGCGGGGGGTCTGGGGGCCAACGTCCTGACTTTC.